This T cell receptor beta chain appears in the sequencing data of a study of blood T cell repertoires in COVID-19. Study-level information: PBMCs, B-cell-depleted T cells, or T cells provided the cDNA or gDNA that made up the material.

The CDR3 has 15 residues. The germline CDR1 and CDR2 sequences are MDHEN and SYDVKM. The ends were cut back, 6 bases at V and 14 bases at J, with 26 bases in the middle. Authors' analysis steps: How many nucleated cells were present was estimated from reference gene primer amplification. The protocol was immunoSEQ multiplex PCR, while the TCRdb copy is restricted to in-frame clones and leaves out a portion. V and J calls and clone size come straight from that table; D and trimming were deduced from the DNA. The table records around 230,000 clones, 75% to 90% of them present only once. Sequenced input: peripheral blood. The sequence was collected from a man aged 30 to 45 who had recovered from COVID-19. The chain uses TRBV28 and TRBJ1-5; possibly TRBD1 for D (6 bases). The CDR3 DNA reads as TGTGCCAGCAGCGTTACTTGGGGAACGGCCTCAGGGGAGCATTTT. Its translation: CASSVTWGTASGEHF.